Included here is one T cell receptor beta chain sequence, with context. These data are taken from a study of cytomegalovirus exposure and HLA in healthy donors. PCR amplification relied on 60 Vbeta primers (plus 13 Jbeta primers). TCRdb's table, derived via immunoSEQ multiplex PCR, lists solely in-frame clones and lacks some. This table holds roughly 180,000 clones, 77% found once. Germline assignment: CDR1 LGHNA and CDR2 YNFKEQ. The V gene lost 3 bases and the J gene lost 3 bases, with 5 bases spanning the gap. The length of the CDR3 is 12 residues. The gene calls are TRBV4-2 and TRBJ1-2, with D unresolved. The clonotype originates from a woman aged 60-75 years in good health and CMV-seropositive. Sequenced: PBMCs. The CDR3 coding sequence is TGTGCCAGCAGCCATGCGGACTATGGCTACACCTTC. Its translation: CASSHADYGYTF.